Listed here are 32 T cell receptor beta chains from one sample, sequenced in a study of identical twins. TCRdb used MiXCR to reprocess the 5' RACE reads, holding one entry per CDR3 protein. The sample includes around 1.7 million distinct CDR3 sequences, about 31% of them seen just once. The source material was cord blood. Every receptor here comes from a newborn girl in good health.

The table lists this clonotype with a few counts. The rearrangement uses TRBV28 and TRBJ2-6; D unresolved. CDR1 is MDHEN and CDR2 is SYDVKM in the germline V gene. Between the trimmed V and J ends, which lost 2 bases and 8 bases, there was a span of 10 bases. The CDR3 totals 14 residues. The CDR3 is CASSLMVGSNVLTF. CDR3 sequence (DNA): TGTGCCAGCAGTTTAATGGTTGGATCCAACGTCCTGACTTTC.

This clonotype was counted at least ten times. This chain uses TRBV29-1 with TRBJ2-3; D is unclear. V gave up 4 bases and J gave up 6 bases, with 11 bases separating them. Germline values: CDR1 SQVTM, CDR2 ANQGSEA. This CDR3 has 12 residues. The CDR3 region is CSVVAEADTQYF. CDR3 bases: TGCAGCGTTGTGGCCGAAGCGGATACGCAGTATTTT.

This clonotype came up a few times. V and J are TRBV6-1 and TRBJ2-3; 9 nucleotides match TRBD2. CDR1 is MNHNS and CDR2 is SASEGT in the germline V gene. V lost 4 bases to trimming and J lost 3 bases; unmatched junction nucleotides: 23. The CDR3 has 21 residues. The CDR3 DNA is TGTGCCAGCAGTGTCCCGCCGGGACGGAGGGGAGCGGGAGGTGGTACAGATACGCAGTATTTT. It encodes CASSVPPGRRGAGGGTDTQYF.

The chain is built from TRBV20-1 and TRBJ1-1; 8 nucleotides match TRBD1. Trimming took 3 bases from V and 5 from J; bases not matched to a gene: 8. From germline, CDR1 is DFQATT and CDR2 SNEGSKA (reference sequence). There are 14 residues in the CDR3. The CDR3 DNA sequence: TGCAGTGCTAGTTCGGCAGGGGGCTATACTGAAGCTTTCTTT. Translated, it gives CSASSAGGYTEAFF.

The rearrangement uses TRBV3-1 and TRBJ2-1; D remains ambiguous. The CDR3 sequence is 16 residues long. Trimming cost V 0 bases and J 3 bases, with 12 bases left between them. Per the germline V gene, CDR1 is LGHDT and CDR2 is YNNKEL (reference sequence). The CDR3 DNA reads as TGTGCCAGCAGCCAAGATCCCCGGGCCCTCTACAATGAGCAGTTCTTC. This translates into CASSQDPRALYNEQFF.

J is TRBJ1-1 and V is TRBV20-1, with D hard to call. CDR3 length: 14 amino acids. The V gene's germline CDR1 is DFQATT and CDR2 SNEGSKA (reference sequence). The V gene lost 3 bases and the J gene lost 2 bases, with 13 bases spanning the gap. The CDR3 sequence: CSASASGPNTEAFF. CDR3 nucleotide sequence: TGCAGTGCTAGTGCGTCAGGCCCAAACACTGAAGCTTTCTTT.

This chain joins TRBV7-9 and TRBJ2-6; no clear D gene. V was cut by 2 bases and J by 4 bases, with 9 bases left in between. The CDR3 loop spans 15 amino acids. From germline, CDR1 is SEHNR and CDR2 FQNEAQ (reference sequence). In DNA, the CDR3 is TGTGCCAGCAGCTTAATGAGTTCCGGGGCCAACGTCCTGACTTTC. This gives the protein CASSLMSSGANVLTF.

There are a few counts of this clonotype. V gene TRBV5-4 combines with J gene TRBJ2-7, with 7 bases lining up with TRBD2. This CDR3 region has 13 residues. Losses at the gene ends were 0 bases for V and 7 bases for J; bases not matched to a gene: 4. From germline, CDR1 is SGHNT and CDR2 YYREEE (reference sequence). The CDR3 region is CASSLGTSWEQYF. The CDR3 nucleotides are TGTGCCAGCAGCTTGGGGACTAGTTGGGAGCAGTACTTC.

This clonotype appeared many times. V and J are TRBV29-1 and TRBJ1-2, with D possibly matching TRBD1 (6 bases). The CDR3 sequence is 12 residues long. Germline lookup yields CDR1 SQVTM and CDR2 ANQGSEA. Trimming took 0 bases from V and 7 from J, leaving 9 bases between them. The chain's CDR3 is CSVEDRGGGYTF. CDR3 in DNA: TGCAGCGTTGAAGACAGGGGAGGTGGCTACACCTTC.

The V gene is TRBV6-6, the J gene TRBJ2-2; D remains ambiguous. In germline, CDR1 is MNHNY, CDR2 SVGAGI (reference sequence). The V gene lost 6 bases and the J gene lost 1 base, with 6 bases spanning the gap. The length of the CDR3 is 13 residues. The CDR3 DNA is TGTGCCAGCAGGCAAATGAACACCGGGGAGCTGTTTTTT. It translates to CASRQMNTGELFF.

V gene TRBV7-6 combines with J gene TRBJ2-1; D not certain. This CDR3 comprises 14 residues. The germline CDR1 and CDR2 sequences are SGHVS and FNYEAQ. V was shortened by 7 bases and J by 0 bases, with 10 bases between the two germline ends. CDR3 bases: TGTGCCAGCAATGACGGCCGCTCCTACAATGAGCAGTTCTTC. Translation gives CASNDGRSYNEQFF.

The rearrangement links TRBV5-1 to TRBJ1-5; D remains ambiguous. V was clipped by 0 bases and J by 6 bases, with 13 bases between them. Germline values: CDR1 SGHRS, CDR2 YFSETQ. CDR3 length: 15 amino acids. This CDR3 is CASSLAFGPGQPQHF. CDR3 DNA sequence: TGCGCCAGCAGCTTGGCCTTCGGACCGGGTCAGCCCCAGCATTTT.

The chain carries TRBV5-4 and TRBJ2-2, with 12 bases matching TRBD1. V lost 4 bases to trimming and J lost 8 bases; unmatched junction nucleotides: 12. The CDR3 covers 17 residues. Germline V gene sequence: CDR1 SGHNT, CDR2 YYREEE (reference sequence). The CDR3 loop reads CASSAMPGQGAIGELFF. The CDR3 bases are TGTGCCAGCAGCGCAATGCCGGGACAGGGGGCGATTGGGGAGCTGTTTTTT.

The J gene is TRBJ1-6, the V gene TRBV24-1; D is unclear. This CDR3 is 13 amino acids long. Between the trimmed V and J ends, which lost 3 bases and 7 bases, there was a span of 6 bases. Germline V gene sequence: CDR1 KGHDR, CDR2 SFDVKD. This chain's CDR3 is CATSDGSNSPLHF. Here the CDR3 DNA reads TGTGCCACCAGTGATGGCAGCAATTCACCCCTCCACTTT.

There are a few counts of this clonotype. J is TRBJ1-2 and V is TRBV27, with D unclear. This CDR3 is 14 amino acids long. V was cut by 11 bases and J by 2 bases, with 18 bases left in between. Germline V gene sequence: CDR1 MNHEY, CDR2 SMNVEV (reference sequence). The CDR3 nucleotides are TGTGCCTCCCGGGCGGACGGCCCCAACTATGGCTACACCTTC. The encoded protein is CASRADGPNYGYTF.

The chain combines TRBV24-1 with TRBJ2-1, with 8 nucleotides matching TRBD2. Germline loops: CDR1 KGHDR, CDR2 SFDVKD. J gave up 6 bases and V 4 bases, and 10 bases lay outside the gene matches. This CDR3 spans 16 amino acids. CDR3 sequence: CATSDPLAERSNEQFF. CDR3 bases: TGTGCCACCAGTGACCCACTAGCGGAGAGGTCCAATGAGCAGTTCTTC.

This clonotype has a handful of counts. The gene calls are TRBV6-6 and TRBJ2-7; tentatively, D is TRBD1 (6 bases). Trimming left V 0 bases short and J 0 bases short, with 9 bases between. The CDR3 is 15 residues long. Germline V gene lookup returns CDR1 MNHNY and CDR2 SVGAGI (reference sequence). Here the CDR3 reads CASSYSYRVSYEQYF. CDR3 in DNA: TGTGCCAGCAGTTACTCTTACAGGGTCTCCTACGAGCAGTACTTC.

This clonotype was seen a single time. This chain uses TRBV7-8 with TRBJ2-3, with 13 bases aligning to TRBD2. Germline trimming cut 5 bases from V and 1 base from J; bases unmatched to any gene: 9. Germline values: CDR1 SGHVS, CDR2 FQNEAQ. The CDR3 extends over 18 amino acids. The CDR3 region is CASSPRLAGGPRTDTQYF. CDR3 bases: TGTGCCAGCAGCCCCCGACTAGCGGGGGGCCCGCGCACAGATACGCAGTATTTT.

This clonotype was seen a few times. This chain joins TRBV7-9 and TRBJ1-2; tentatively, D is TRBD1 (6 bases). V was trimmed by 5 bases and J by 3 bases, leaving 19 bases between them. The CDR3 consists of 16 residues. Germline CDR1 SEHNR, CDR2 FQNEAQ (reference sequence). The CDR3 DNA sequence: TGTGCCAGCAGCCCTGGAGGATCACAGGGCTACTATGGCTACACCTTC. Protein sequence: CASSPGGSQGYYGYTF. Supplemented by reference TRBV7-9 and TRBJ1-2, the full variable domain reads DTGVSQNPRHKITKRGQNVTFRCDPISEHNRLYWYRQTLGQGPEFLTYFQNEAQLEKSRLLSDRFSAERPKGSFSTLEIQRTEQGDSAMYLCASSPGGSQGYYGYTFGSGTRLTVV.

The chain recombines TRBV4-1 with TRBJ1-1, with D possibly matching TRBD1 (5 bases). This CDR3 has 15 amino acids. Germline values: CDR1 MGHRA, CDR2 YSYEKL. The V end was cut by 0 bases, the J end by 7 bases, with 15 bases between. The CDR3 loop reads CASSQEGTLPGEAFF. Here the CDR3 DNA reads TGCGCCAGCAGCCAAGAGGGGACGTTGCCGGGTGAAGCTTTCTTT.

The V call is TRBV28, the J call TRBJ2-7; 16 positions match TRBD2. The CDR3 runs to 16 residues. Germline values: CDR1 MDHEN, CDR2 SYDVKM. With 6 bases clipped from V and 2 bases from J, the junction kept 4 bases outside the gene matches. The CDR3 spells CASRGGLAGGPYEQYF. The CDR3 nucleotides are TGTGCCAGCAGGGGGGGACTAGCGGGAGGGCCCTACGAGCAGTACTTC. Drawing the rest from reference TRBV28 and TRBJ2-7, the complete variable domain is DVKVTQSSRYLVKRTGEKVFLECVQDMDHENMFWYRQDPGLGLRLIYFSYDVKMKEKGDIPEGYSVSREKKERFSLILESASTNQTSMYLCASRGGLAGGPYEQYFGPGTRLTVT.

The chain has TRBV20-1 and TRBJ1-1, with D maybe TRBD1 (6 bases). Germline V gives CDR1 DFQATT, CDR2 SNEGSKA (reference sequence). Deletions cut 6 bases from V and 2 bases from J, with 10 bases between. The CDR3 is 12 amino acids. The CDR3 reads CSATGTNTEAFF. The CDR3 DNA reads TGCAGTGCGACCGGGACAAACACTGAAGCTTTCTTT.

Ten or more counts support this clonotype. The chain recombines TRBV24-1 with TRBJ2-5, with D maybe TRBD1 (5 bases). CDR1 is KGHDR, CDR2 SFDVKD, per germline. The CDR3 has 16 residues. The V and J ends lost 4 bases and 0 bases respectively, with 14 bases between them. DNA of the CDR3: TGTGCCACCAGTGAGCATAGGGGCATCTACCAAGAGACCCAGTACTTC. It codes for CATSEHRGIYQETQYF.

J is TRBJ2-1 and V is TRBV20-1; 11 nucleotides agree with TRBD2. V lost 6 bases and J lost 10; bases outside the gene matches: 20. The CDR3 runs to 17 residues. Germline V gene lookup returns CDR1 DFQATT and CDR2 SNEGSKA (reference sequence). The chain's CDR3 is CSAPGGLAGGKGNEQFF. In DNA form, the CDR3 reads TGCAGTGCCCCGGGAGGTCTAGCGGGAGGAAAAGGTAACGAGCAGTTCTTC.

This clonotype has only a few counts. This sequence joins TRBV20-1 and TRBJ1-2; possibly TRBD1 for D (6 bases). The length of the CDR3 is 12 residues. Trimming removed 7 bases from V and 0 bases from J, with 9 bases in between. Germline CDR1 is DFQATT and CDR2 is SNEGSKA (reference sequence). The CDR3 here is CSVRGPNYGYTF. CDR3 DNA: TGCAGTGTCCGGGGGCCTAACTATGGCTACACCTTC.

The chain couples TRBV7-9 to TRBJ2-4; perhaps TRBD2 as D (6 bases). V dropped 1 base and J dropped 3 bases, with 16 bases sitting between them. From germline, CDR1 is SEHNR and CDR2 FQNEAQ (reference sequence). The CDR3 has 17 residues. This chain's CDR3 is CASSLVMRRGSKNIQYF. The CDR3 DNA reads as TGTGCCAGCAGCTTAGTCATGAGACGGGGGAGCAAAAACATTCAGTACTTC.

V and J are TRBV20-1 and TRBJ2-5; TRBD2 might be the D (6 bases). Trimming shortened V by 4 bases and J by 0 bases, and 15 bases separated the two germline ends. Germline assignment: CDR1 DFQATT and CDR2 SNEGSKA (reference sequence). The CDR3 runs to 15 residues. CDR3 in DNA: TGCAGTGCTAAGACCAGCGGGTTGTACCAAGAGACCCAGTACTTC. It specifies CSAKTSGLYQETQYF.

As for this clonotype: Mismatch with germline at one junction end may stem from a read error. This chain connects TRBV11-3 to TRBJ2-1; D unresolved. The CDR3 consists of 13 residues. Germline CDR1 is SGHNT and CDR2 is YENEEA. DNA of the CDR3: TGTGCCGGCAGCTTAAAGCCATACAATGAGCAGTTCTTC. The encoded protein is CAGSLKPYNEQFF.

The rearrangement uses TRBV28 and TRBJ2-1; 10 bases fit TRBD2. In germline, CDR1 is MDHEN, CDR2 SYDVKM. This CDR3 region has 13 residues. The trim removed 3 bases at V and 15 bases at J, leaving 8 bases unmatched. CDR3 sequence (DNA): TGTGCCAGCAGTTTGCGACTGGGACTAGCGCTGTTCTTC. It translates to CASSLRLGLALFF.

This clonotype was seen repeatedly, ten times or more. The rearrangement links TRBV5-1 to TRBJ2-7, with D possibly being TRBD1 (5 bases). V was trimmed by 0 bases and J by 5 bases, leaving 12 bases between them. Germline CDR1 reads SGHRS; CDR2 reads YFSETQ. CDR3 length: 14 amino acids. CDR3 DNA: TGCGCCAGCAGCTTGGGAGAAGGACACCACGAGCAGTACTTC. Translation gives CASSLGEGHHEQYF.

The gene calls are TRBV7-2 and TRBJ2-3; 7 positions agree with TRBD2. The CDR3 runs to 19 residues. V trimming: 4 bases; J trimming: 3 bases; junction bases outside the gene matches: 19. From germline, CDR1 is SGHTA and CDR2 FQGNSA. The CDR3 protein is CASSSLAHWTSTLTDTQYF. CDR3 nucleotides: TGTGCCAGCAGCTCGTTAGCCCATTGGACTAGTACCCTTACAGATACGCAGTATTTT.

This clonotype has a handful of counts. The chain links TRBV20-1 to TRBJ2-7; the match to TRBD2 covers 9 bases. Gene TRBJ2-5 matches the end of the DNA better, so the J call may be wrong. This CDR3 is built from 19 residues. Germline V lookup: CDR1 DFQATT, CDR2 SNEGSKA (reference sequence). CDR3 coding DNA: TGCAGTGCTAGAGATCTGCCCAGCGGGAGGAGAAGCACCCAAGAGACCCAGTACTTC. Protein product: CSARDLPSGRRSTQETQYF.